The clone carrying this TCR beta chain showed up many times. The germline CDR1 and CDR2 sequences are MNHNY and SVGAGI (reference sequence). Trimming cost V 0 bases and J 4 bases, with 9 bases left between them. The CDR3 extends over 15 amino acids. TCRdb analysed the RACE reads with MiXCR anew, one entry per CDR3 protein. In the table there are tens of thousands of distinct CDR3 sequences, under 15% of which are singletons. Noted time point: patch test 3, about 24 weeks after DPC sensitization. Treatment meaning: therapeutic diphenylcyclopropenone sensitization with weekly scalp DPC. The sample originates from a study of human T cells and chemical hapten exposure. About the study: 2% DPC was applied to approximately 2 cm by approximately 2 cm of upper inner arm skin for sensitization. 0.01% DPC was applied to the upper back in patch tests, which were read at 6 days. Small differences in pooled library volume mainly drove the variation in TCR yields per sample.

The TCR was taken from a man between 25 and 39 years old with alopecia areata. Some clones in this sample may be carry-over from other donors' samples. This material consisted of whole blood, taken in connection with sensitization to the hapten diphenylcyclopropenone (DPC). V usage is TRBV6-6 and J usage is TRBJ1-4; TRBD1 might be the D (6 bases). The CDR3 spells CASSYSGGLNEKLFF. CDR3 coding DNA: TGTGCCAGCAGTTACTCCGGGGGGCTTAATGAAAAACTGTTTTTT.